One and the same sample provided the 25 T cell receptor beta chains below, sequenced in a study of cytomegalovirus exposure and HLA in healthy donors. The PCR ran on 60 Vbeta and 13 Jbeta primers. The table came from immunoSEQ multiplex PCR; TCRdb's copy has only in-frame clones and leaves some out. The sample has about 100,000 clones, roughly 83% seen once. Sequenced input: PBMCs. These receptor sequences come from a female donor in good health and CMV-seropositive.

The rearrangement uses TRBV5-6 and TRBJ1-1; tentative D call: TRBD1 (6 bases). V lost 4 bases and J 7 bases, leaving 17 bases between the germline ends. Per the germline V gene, CDR1 is SGHDT and CDR2 is YYEEEE. The CDR3 contains 14 residues. The CDR3 loop reads CASSHPRTALEAFF. The CDR3 DNA is TGTGCCAGCAGCCACCCCCGGACAGCCCTTGAAGCTTTCTTT.

The chain joins TRBV5-6 to TRBJ2-1; D unclear. Trimming removed 6 bases from V and 5 bases from J, with 15 bases in between. This CDR3 is 14 amino acids long. The V gene's germline CDR1 is SGHDT and CDR2 YYEEEE. The chain's CDR3 is CASTLRRAHNEQFF. CDR3 nucleotide sequence: TGTGCCAGCACCCTACGGAGAGCCCACAATGAGCAGTTCTTC. Full variable domain (outside the CDR3, taken from reference TRBV5-6 and TRBJ2-1): DAGVTQSPTHLIKTRGQQVTLRCSPKSGHDTVSWYQQALGQGPQFIFQYYEEEERQRGNFPDRFSGHQFPNYSSELNVNALLLGDSALYLCASTLRRAHNEQFFGPGTRLTVL.

V and J are TRBV18 and TRBJ2-1; 10 positions agree with TRBD2. The CDR3 contains 16 residues. Germline assignment: CDR1 KGHSH and CDR2 LQKENI. After removal of 3 bases from V and 8 bases from J, the junction contained 10 bases not matched to a gene. The CDR3, as DNA: TGTGCCAGCTCACCGCGCCTAGCGGGAGACGGCCATGAGCAGTTCTTC. Protein product: CASSPRLAGDGHEQFF.

The rearrangement uses TRBV28 and TRBJ2-7; 13 positions agree with TRBD2. CDR1 is MDHEN, CDR2 SYDVKM, per germline. V lost 3 bases and J lost 2; bases outside the gene matches: 19. The CDR3 sequence is 21 residues long. Written as DNA, the CDR3 is TGTGCCAGCAGTTTCGTAATTGGAGGACTAGCGGGAGATATTAGTCCCTACGAGCAGTACTTC. It is translated as CASSFVIGGLAGDISPYEQYF.

The V and J genes are TRBV30 and TRBJ1-2, with D unresolved. The CDR3 sequence is 11 residues long. Germline V CDR1 and CDR2: GTSNPN, SVGIG (reference sequence). V was pared by 3 bases and J by 4 bases, with 6 bases between. DNA for the CDR3: TGTGCCTGGAGGGCCCTCTATGGCTACACCTTC. It encodes CAWRALYGYTF.

This chain connects TRBV21-1 to TRBJ1-6; TRBD1 is the table's D call and was not checked against the DNA. TRBV21-1 is an annotated pseudogene. The CDR3 loop spans 15 amino acids. CDR3 loop: CASSSRDRVISPLHF. CDR3 coding DNA: TGTGCCAGCAGCAGCCGGGACAGGGTAATTTCACCCCTCCACTTT.

This chain joins TRBV2 and TRBJ2-3; 9 bases map to TRBD1. V was clipped by 7 bases and J by 0 bases; unmatched bases: 5. The CDR3 covers 15 residues. Per the germline V gene, CDR1 is SNHLY and CDR2 is FYNNEI. CDR3 DNA sequence: TGTGCCAGCACCGGACAGGGGACCAGCACAGATACGCAGTATTTT. Translation: CASTGQGTSTDTQYF.

This clone occurred once. This chain connects TRBV5-1 to TRBJ1-1, with D unclear. CDR1 and CDR2 (germline): SGHRS, YFSETQ. The CDR3 sequence is 14 residues long. V lost 0 bases, J lost 5 bases, and 11 bases lay in between. CDR3 in amino acids: CASSLESLRTEAFF. As DNA, the CDR3 is TGCGCCAGCAGCTTGGAGTCCCTGAGGACTGAAGCTTTCTTT.

The J gene is TRBJ2-1, the V gene TRBV6-6; TRBD2 is a possible D gene (5 bases). The length of the CDR3 is 16 residues. The V and J ends lost 0 bases and 0 bases respectively, with 9 bases between them. CDR1 is MNHNY and CDR2 is SVGAGI in the germline V gene (reference sequence). This chain's CDR3 is CASSYSRGSSYNEQFF. In DNA form, the CDR3 reads TGTGCCAGCAGTTACTCGAGAGGGAGCTCCTACAATGAGCAGTTCTTC.

V gene TRBV5-4 combines with J gene TRBJ1-4, with TRBD1 matching 7 bases. Germline V gene sequence: CDR1 SGHNT, CDR2 YYREEE (reference sequence). Trimming took 4 bases from V and 3 from J; bases not matched to a gene: 6. The CDR3 covers 15 residues. The CDR3 DNA is TGTGCCAGCAGCCCCGAGGGGGCGCCTAATGAAAAACTGTTTTTT. As protein: CASSPEGAPNEKLFF.

The chain couples TRBV27 to TRBJ1-6; 7 bases line up with TRBD1. Germline V gene data show CDR1 as MNHEY and CDR2 as SMNVEV (reference sequence). CDR3 length: 17 amino acids. Germline trimming cut 3 bases from V and 6 bases from J; bases unmatched to any gene: 11. In DNA form, the CDR3 reads TGTGCCAGCAGTTTTCTTCCAGGGGGATTTCCTAATTCACCCCTCCACTTT. Encoded protein: CASSFLPGGFPNSPLHF.

The chain combines TRBV6-1 with TRBJ1-2, with D perhaps matching TRBD1 (6 bases). Trimming took off 1 base at V and 10 bases at J, with 13 bases between the two ends. The CDR3 is made up of 13 amino acids. The germline CDR1 and CDR2 sequences are MNHNS and SASEGT. The CDR3: CASSEGQAFDYTF. The CDR3, as DNA: TGTGCCAGCAGTGAAGGACAGGCCTTTGACTACACCTTC.

This clone was recorded once. V is TRBV7-6 and J is TRBJ1-1; 7 positions match TRBD1. Per germline, CDR1 SGHVS and CDR2 FNYEAQ. The CDR3 extends over 12 amino acids. V shed 4 bases and J 5 bases; nucleotides not matched to a gene: 1. The CDR3 region is CASSSGGTEAFF. The CDR3 DNA reads TGTGCCAGCAGCTCAGGGGGGACTGAAGCTTTCTTT.

The chain carries TRBV10-1 and TRBJ2-1, with D tentatively TRBD2 (6 bases). CDR3 length equals 14 residues. V was clipped by 4 bases and J by 2 bases, with 9 bases between them. In germline, CDR1 is WNHNN, CDR2 SYGVQD (reference sequence). The CDR3 bases are TGCGCCAGCAGTGGCGGGGACGCCTACAATGAGCAGTTCTTC. Translating gives CASSGGDAYNEQFF.

On this clone: A read error may produce the germline difference seen at one junction end. The V call is TRBV29-1, the J call TRBJ2-7; D might be TRBD2 (7 bases). Germline loops: CDR1 SQVTM, CDR2 ANQGSEA. The CDR3 covers 12 residues. In DNA form, the CDR3 reads TGCAGCGTTGAAGTTGTTTCGGGGGGCAGACACTTC. This translates into CSVEVVSGGRHF.

The chain recombines TRBV27 with TRBJ2-1; 11 nucleotides match TRBD2. The CDR3 is 17 residues long. V shed 3 bases and J 4 bases; nucleotides not matched to a gene: 8. Germline values: CDR1 MNHEY, CDR2 SMNVEV (reference sequence). The DNA of the CDR3 is TGTGCCAGCAGTTTCTTTTCTAGCGGGAGGCATTACAATGAGCAGTTCTTC. Encoded protein: CASSFFSSGRHYNEQFF.

This clone was detected only a few times. The rearrangement uses TRBV9 and TRBJ1-3; D might be TRBD1 (6 bases). CDR3 length: 16 amino acids. Germline loops: CDR1 SGDLS, CDR2 YYNGEE. Trimming took off 2 bases at V and 0 bases at J, with 12 bases between the two ends. CDR3 in amino acids: CASSVGQRFSGNTIYF. The CDR3 nucleotides read TGTGCCAGCAGCGTCGGACAGCGCTTCTCTGGAAACACCATATATTTT.

The genes are TRBV18 and TRBJ2-2, with 10 bases that match TRBD1. Per germline, CDR1 KGHSH and CDR2 LQKENI. The CDR3 has 15 residues. V shed 6 bases and J 4 bases; nucleotides not matched to a gene: 5. CDR3 nucleotides: TGTGCCAGCTCCGGGGACAGGGGATTCACCGGGGAGCTGTTTTTT. Its protein is CASSGDRGFTGELFF.

The V gene is TRBV19, the J gene TRBJ2-1; 11 nucleotides align to TRBD1. The germline V gene encodes CDR1 LNHDA and CDR2 SQIVND (reference sequence). V gave up 5 bases and J gave up 4 bases; unmatched junction bases: 7. CDR3 length equals 16 residues. CDR3 bases: TGTGCCAGTAGTCCCGGGGGGACAGGGGGTTACAATGAGCAGTTCTTC. Its translation: CASSPGGTGGYNEQFF. Full variable domain (outside the CDR3, taken from reference TRBV19 and TRBJ2-1): DGGITQSPKYLFRKEGQNVTLSCEQNLNHDAMYWYRQDPGQGLRLIYYSQIVNDFQKGDIAEGYSVSREKKESFPLTVTSAQKNPTAFYLCASSPGGTGGYNEQFFGPGTRLTVL.

V usage is TRBV9 and J usage is TRBJ2-1, with 9 bases matching TRBD2. CDR1 is SGDLS and CDR2 is YYNGEE in the germline V gene. The CDR3 spans 18 residues. V shed 1 base and J 0 bases; nucleotides not matched to a gene: 8. CDR3 region: CASSVSVAGATSYNEQFF. The CDR3, as DNA: TGTGCCAGCAGCGTATCGGTAGCGGGGGCCACCTCCTACAATGAGCAGTTCTTC.

The rearrangement links TRBV19 to TRBJ1-3; unclear D gene. The germline CDR1 and CDR2 sequences are LNHDA and SQIVND (reference sequence). The V and J ends lost 3 bases and 0 bases respectively, with 6 bases between them. This CDR3 contains 14 residues. CDR3 in DNA: TGTGCCAGTAGTATTTCGGGCTCTGGAAACACCATATATTTT. Translation gives CASSISGSGNTIYF.

The chain uses TRBV11-2 and TRBJ1-1, with 7 bases lining up with TRBD1. This CDR3 has 13 residues. Germline V lookup: CDR1 SGHAT, CDR2 FQNNGV. The trim removed 6 bases at V and 1 base at J, leaving 2 bases unmatched. CDR3 DNA sequence: TGTGCCAGCAGGAGACAGGGGAACACTGAAGCTTTCTTT. Amino acid sequence: CASRRQGNTEAFF.

This clone was seen only a few times. The rearrangement links TRBV6-1 to TRBJ2-1; 10 bases map to TRBD1. The CDR3 extends over 13 amino acids. Unmatched junction bases numbered 4, after V lost 6 bases and J lost 8 bases. CDR1 is MNHNS and CDR2 is SASEGT in the germline V gene. CDR3 protein: CASRGGQGDEQFF. DNA of the CDR3: TGTGCCAGCAGGGGTGGACAGGGGGATGAGCAGTTCTTC.

The genes are TRBV5-1 and TRBJ2-3, with 12 bases lining up with TRBD2. Germline V CDR1 and CDR2: SGHRS, YFSETQ. There are 16 residues in the CDR3. J lost 5 bases, V lost 0 bases, and 4 bases had no gene match. DNA of the CDR3: TGCGCCAGCAGCTTGGAACTAGCGGGAGGAATAGATACGCAGTATTTT. Its protein is CASSLELAGGIDTQYF.

This chain joins TRBV2 and TRBJ2-2, with 7 bases fitting TRBD2. This CDR3 has 15 residues. The V gene end was trimmed by 10 bases and the J gene end by 1 base; junction bases not matched to a gene: 9. Germline CDR1 and CDR2: SNHLY and FYNNEI. CDR3 DNA: TGTGCCACCAGGCGGTTAGCGGGGAACACCGGGGAGCTGTTTTTT. This sequence encodes CATRRLAGNTGELFF.